This T cell receptor beta chain was identified in a study of shared T cell receptors in the human thymus. The data were produced by immunoSEQ multiplex PCR, yet TCRdb's version contains in-frame clones alone and is incomplete. The repertoire consists of approximately 490,000 clones, with 75% to 80% occurring once and the leading ten covering more than 0.01%. V dropped 1 base and J dropped 6; count of bases not matched to a gene: 12. Germline loops: CDR1 SQVTM, CDR2 ANQGSEA. CDR3 length equals 16 residues. These data also formed part of another study, on human thymus T cells. As that study records: Having corrective surgery for congenital heart defects, healthy Finnish infants were the ones who donated. Thymus pieces cut out during corrective heart surgery were the tissue that was used. V and J gene usage appeared biased in thymic and blood repertoires.

The sequenced material came from thymocytes. The sequence derives from a boy in the first two years of life with a congenital heart defect. This rearrangement joins TRBV29-1 to TRBJ2-7; 10 bases are a match to TRBD1. The CDR3 spells CSVEGRRQGAVGEQYF. For the CDR3, the DNA is TGCAGCGTTGAAGGCAGGAGACAGGGGGCGGTCGGCGAGCAGTACTTC.